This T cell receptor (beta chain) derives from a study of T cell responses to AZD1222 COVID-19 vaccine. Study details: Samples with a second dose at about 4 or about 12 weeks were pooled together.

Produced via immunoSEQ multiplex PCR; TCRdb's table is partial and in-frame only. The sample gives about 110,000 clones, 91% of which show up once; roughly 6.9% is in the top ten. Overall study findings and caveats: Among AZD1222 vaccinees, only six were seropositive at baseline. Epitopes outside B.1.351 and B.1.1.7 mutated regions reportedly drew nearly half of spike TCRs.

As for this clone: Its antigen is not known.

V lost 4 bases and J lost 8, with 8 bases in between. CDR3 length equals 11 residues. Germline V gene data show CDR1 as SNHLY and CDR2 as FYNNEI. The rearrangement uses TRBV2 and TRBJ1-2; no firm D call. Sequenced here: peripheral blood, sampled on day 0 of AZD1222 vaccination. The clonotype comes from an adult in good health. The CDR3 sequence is CASSVGRGYTF. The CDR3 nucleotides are TGTGCCAGCAGTGTGGGAAGGGGCTACACCTTC.